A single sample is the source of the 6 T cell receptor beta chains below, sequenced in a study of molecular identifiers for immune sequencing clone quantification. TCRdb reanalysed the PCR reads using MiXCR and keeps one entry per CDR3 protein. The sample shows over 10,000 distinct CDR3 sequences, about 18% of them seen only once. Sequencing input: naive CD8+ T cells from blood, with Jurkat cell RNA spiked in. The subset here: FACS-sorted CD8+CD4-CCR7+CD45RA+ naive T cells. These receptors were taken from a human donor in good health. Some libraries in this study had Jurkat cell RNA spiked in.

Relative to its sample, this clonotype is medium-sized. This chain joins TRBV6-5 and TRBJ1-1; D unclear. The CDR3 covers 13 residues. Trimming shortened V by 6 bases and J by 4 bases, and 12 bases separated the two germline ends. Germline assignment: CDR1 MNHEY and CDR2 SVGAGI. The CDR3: CASRISLGTEAFF. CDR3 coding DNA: TGTGCCAGCAGGATTTCGTTAGGCACTGAAGCTTTCTTT.

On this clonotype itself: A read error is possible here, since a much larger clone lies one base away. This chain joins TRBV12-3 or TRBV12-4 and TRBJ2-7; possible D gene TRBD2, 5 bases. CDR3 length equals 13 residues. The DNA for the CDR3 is TGTGACAGCAGTCCTAGCCTTTCCTACGAGCAGTACTTC. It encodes CDSSPSLSYEQYF.

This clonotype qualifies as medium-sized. CDR3 amino acids: CASSPTGFGHYEQYF. The CDR3, as DNA: TGTGCCAGTAGCCCAACAGGGTTTGGGCACTACGAGCAGTACTTC. The genes are TRBV19 and TRBJ2-7; D perhaps matches TRBD1 (6 bases). In germline, CDR1 is LNHDA, CDR2 SQIVND (reference sequence). The germline V and J ends were trimmed by 6 bases and 3 bases, with 18 bases remaining between them. This CDR3 comprises 15 residues.

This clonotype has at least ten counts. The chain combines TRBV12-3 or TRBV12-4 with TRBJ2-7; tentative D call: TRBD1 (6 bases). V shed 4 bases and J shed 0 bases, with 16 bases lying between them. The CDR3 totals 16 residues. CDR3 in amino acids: CASSWTAGRSSYEQYF. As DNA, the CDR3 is TGTGCCAGCAGTTGGACAGCTGGCAGAAGCTCCTACGAGCAGTACTTC.

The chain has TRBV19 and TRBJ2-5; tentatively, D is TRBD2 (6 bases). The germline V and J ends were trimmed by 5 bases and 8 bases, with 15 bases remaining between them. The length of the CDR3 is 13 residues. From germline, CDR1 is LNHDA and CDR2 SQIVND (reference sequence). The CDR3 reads CASSLYSGDTQYF. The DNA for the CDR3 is TGTGCCAGTAGTCTCTATAGCGGAGATACCCAGTACTTC.

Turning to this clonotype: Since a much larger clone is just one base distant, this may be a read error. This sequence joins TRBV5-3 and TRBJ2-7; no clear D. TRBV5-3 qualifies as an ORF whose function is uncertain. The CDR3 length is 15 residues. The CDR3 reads CTSSLYIEGPYEQYF. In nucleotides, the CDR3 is TGTACCAGCAGCTTGTATATAGAAGGGCCTTACGAGCAGTACTTC.